This is a list of T cell receptor beta chains from one sample in a study of T cell repertoires and HLA-DP antigens. Their antigens remain unidentified. This table comes from immunoSEQ multiplex PCR, and its TCRdb copy is limited to in-frame clones, with some not included. The repertoire holds 75,000 to 90,000 clones, around nine tenths seen once, with 1.7% in the top ten. The specimen sequenced was CD4+ T cells from PBMCs. The source is a man aged 45-60 years in good health and CMV-seronegative. Both conserved end residues are part of each CDR3.

j_gene: TRBJ1-5; v_gene: TRBV6-5; CDR3aa: CASSYSLQPQHF
j_gene: TRBJ1-1; v_gene: TRBV29-1; CDR3aa: CSVDAGAEAFF
j_gene: TRBJ1-1; v_gene: TRBV5-1; CDR3aa: CASSSPDRGKTEAFF
j_gene: TRBJ2-7; v_gene: TRBV25-1; CDR3aa: CASSESGRFDYEQYF
j_gene: TRBJ1-1; v_gene: TRBV7-9; CDR3aa: CASSSDGPNTEAFF
j_gene: TRBJ2-7; v_gene: TRBV10-1; CDR3aa: CASSERGEQYF
j_gene: TRBJ1-4; v_gene: TRBV7-2; CDR3aa: CASSLDQGSSKVF
j_gene: TRBJ1-2; v_gene: TRBV11-2; CDR3aa: CASSPGWNYGYTF
j_gene: TRBJ2-3; v_gene: TRBV6-5; CDR3aa: CASSYSASGGGSAQYF
j_gene: TRBJ2-5; v_gene: TRBV18; CDR3aa: CASSPPGLAQETQYF
j_gene: TRBJ2-7; v_gene: TRBV30; CDR3aa: CAWSNRGEQYF
j_gene: TRBJ2-1; v_gene: TRBV5-8; CDR3aa: CASSFLIGNNEQFF
j_gene: TRBJ2-2; v_gene: TRBV5-1; CDR3aa: CASGDGRNTGELFF
j_gene: TRBJ1-2; v_gene: TRBV7-9; CDR3aa: CASSLGQGSEGYTF
j_gene: TRBJ1-6; v_gene: TRBV7-6; CDR3aa: CASSSGPRSYNSPLHF